Detailed here is one TCR beta chain. The data originate from a study of blood T cell repertoires in COVID-19. Across the study: Acute and convalescent COVID-19 specimens originated in the United States, Italy and Spain. PBMCs, B-cell-depleted T cells, or T cells were the source of the cDNA or gDNA that made up the material.

Source study methods: Amplifying reference gene primers gave estimates of nucleated cell counts. The data were produced by immunoSEQ multiplex PCR, yet TCRdb's version contains in-frame clones alone and is incomplete. D and trimming were read from the DNA, whereas the V and J calls and clone size are those reported in that table. The sample includes a few hundred thousand clones, 84% of them seen just once. CDR1 and CDR2 (germline): KGHSY, FQNENV. The CDR3 length is 15 residues. V was pared by 0 bases and J by 0 bases, with 9 bases between. The source is a woman in her forties who had recovered from COVID-19. This chain uses TRBV16 with TRBJ2-7, with D perhaps matching TRBD1 (6 bases). The sequenced sample consisted of peripheral blood. The CDR3 reads CASSQSLQGSYEQYF. The CDR3 bases are TGTGCCAGCAGCCAATCGCTACAGGGCTCCTACGAGCAGTACTTC.